The present T cell receptor (beta chain) was sequenced within a study of patients and donors after allogeneic stem cell transplantation (dated by TCRdb to 2020 to 2022). This clonotype was found many times. Its antigen specificity is not known. No base-level quality is on record; no much larger clone is a single base apart. Deletion took 6 bases off V and 4 bases off J, with a span of 16 bases between the germline ends. The CDR3, cysteine through phenylalanine, is 15 amino acids long. Only the CDR3 DNA stays, 45 bases, in frame from base 1. The library was built by means of RT-PCR. Sequencing was performed on a NextSeq 550. Starting from the raw public reads, TCRdb applied fastp trimming at Q25, assembled clones with MiXCR and retained in-frame beta chains. Records with the same CDR3 protein are collapsed into one entry carrying the most frequent genes and DNA. The sample records more than 7,500 distinct CDR3 sequences, about 9.9% of which are singletons. More than 50% of the sample belongs to the ten largest clones.

The receptor was derived from a human donor who was either an allogeneic HSCT recipient or a stem cell or donor lymphocyte infusion donor (not recorded which). It is not recorded whose cells these are; they may come from a transplant donor. Sequenced sample: blood, either unsorted or a sorted T cell fraction (not recorded which). The chain is encoded by TRBV12-3 or TRBV12-4 joined to TRBJ1-3; the D region possibly corresponds to TRBD1 (5 bases align). Here the CDR3 is given as CASRGTPEGGNTIYF. The DNA sequence is given as TGTGCCAGCAGGGGGACTCCCGAGGGCGGAAACACCATATATTTT.